These T cell receptor beta chains were read from a single sample in a study of blood T cell repertoires in COVID-19. The repertoire was sequenced with immunoSEQ multiplex PCR; TCRdb's copy has only in-frame clones and lacks some. Of hundreds of thousands of clones listed, around 86% are singletons. Sequenced input: peripheral blood. The origin of the receptors is a woman under 40 with active or convalescent COVID-19. The CDR3 runs from the conserved cysteine through the conserved F or W.

TRBV4-2,CASSQDRQETQYF
TRBV3-1/TRBV3-2,CASSQGTGLSGEAFF
TRBV4-2,CASSQDGGGSNYGYTF
TRBV30,CAWTLWGLDSPLHF
TRBV18,CASSQRTAAADNEKLFF
TRBV3-1/TRBV3-2,CASSQGHNQPQHF
TRBV3-1/TRBV3-2,CASSQDAQGAQGYTF
TRBV27,CASSTTGQRSYEQYF
TRBV12-5,CASVPPSDRTDTQYF
TRBV3-1/TRBV3-2,CASGKQYF
TRBV5-1,CASSVGQGQETQYF
TRBV10-3,CAIRQPGKDAEAFF
TRBV19,CASTPGQSTNEKLFF
TRBV19,CATQDRGQRIAGNTIYF
TRBV19,CASSIVGSSNQPQHF
TRBV4-1,CASSQDWRAYEQYF
TRBV25-1,CASSESPYEQYF
TRBV4-1,CASSQALGVANTGELFF
TRBV7-9,CASSLNPGEKLFF
TRBV11-2,CASSPRQGYSYEQYF
TRBV5-4,CASSARDKETQYF
TRBV6-1,CASRRDYASYEQYF